The sequence of this TCR beta chain was determined in a study of blood T cells in healthy people across ages. Whole-study results and caveats: Greater diversity and more naive CD4+ cells were seen in long-lived donors than in aged donors.

Each sample used at least 6.5 million PBMCs. Per sample, at least 6 micrograms of total RNA were extracted. Alongside a J-beta primer mix, a sample-barcoded 5' primer served in a second PCR lasting about 6 to 11 cycles. A single record per CDR3 protein comes from TCRdb applying MiXCR to the 5' RACE reads. Among under 2,000,000 distinct CDR3 sequences listed, roughly 49% were seen once. The V and J ends lost 0 bases and 0 bases, in that order; junction bases with no gene match: 7. CDR3 length equals 18 residues. This clonotype was detected only a few times. Its antigen is as yet unknown. The receptor's source is a middle-aged woman in good health. Sequenced material: blood. The chain combines TRBV12-3 or TRBV12-4 with TRBJ2-1, with 8 bases identical to TRBD1. CDR3 residues: CASSLARGDRSSYNEQFF. The CDR3 nucleotides are TGTGCCAGCAGTTTAGCCCGTGGGGACAGGAGCTCCTACAATGAGCAGTTCTTC.